A single sample is the source of the 20 T cell receptor beta chains below, sequenced in a study of blood T cell repertoires in COVID-19. Assay used: immunoSEQ multiplex PCR; TCRdb lists only in-frame clones, some missing. The sample lists hundreds of thousands of clones, 75% to 85% occurring once. Sequenced material: peripheral blood. The receptors originated from a woman under 40 with COVID-19, enrolled during active disease.

This chain links TRBV19 with TRBJ1-2, with 8 bases identical to TRBD1. This CDR3 has 13 amino acids. V gave up 5 bases and J gave up 7 bases; unmatched junction bases: 6. Germline V gene data show CDR1 as LNHDA and CDR2 as SQIVND (reference sequence). The CDR3, as DNA: TGTGCCAGTAGTGCCCTGACAGGGGCTGGCTACACCTTC. Amino acids: CASSALTGAGYTF.

The rearrangement links TRBV29-1 to TRBJ2-7, with D maybe TRBD2 (6 bases). Trimming took off 6 bases at V and 4 bases at J, with 22 bases between the two ends. The germline gives CDR1 SQVTM, CDR2 ANQGSEA. This CDR3 spans 15 amino acids. CDR3 protein: CSVGLPAGPRYEQYF. The DNA for the CDR3 is TGCAGCGTGGGACTCCCGGCAGGGCCTAGGTACGAGCAGTACTTC.

The rearrangement uses TRBV9 and TRBJ2-1; TRBD2 agrees at 12 bases. V lost 0 bases, J lost 7 bases, and 14 bases stayed unmatched. Germline CDR1 reads SGDLS; CDR2 reads YYNGEE. CDR3 length equals 19 residues. The CDR3 is CASSVGGTWTSGTVNEQFF. DNA for the CDR3: TGTGCCAGCAGCGTAGGGGGGACTTGGACTAGCGGGACGGTTAATGAGCAGTTCTTC.

V is TRBV5-1 and J is TRBJ1-1, with 8 bases fitting TRBD1. CDR1 is SGHRS and CDR2 is YFSETQ in the germline V gene. The CDR3 is made up of 14 amino acids. V was pared by 3 bases and J by 0 bases, with 1 base of the junction left unmatched. As DNA, the CDR3 is TGCGCCAGCAGCTACAGGGGGATGAACACTGAAGCTTTCTTT. Its translation is CASSYRGMNTEAFF.

This clone was found a few times. The chain uses TRBV10-3 and TRBJ1-4; 9 bases line up with TRBD1. The CDR3 consists of 15 residues. CDR1 is ENHRY and CDR2 is SYGVKD in the germline V gene. Trimming at V came to 4 bases and at J to 2 bases, leaving 2 bases not matched to a gene. CDR3 bases: TGTGCCATCAGTGTAGACAGGGGGACTAATGAAAAACTGTTTTTT. Its protein product is CAISVDRGTNEKLFF.

V usage is TRBV6-5 and J usage is TRBJ1-6; TRBD1 might be the D (6 bases). V gave up 8 bases and J gave up 6 bases, with 14 bases separating them. The germline gives CDR1 MNHEY, CDR2 SVGAGI. This CDR3 is built from 14 residues. CDR3 sequence reads: CASGIYRVNSPLHF. The DNA of the CDR3 is TGTGCCAGCGGCATTTACAGGGTTAATTCACCCCTCCACTTT.

The rearrangement uses TRBV29-1 and TRBJ2-1; TRBD2 matches 12 bases. Per the germline V gene, CDR1 is SQVTM and CDR2 is ANQGSEA. V shed 8 bases and J 12 bases; nucleotides not matched to a gene: 20. This CDR3 spans 16 amino acids. CDR3 sequence (DNA): TGCAGCACCAGACTAGCGGGAGCCTCCCCAACAGTTGGGCAGTTCTTC. It specifies CSTRLAGASPTVGQFF.

The V call is TRBV5-4, the J call TRBJ1-4; 9 bases line up with TRBD1. Unmatched junction bases numbered 3, after V lost 4 bases and J lost 8 bases. Germline V gives CDR1 SGHNT, CDR2 YYREEE (reference sequence). The CDR3 runs to 13 residues. The CDR3 nucleotides are TGTGCCAGCAGCCCCGGGACAGGGGAAAAACTGTTTTTT. It is translated as CASSPGTGEKLFF.

The CDR3 spells CASSLFGQGTGVGIQYF. The DNA of the CDR3 is TGTGCCAGCAGCTTATTCGGACAAGGGACAGGGGTAGGCATTCAGTACTTC. V usage is TRBV7-2 and J usage is TRBJ2-4; TRBD1 matches 10 bases. This CDR3 is built from 17 residues. Germline loops: CDR1 SGHTA, CDR2 FQGNSA. The J segment lost 9 bases and the V segment lost 2 bases, leaving 13 bases of the junction unmatched.

V is TRBV7-2 and J is TRBJ1-5; maybe TRBD1 (5 bases). Trimming took off 5 bases at V and 5 bases at J, with 10 bases between the two ends. CDR3 length equals 13 residues. Per the germline V gene, CDR1 is SGHTA and CDR2 is FQGNSA. CDR3 bases: TGTGCCAGCAGCAAAGCAGGGTATCAGCCCCAGCATTTT. Encoded protein: CASSKAGYQPQHF.

This chain links TRBV5-1 with TRBJ1-1, with 9 bases aligning to TRBD1. There are 13 residues in the CDR3. From germline, CDR1 is SGHRS and CDR2 YFSETQ. The ends lost 3 bases at V and 4 bases at J; junction bases unmatched: 1. The CDR3 region is CASSSQGATEAFF. The CDR3 DNA follows: TGCGCCAGCAGCTCACAGGGGGCCACTGAAGCTTTCTTT.

This clone has a single count. The chain carries TRBV27 and TRBJ1-1; 8 bases are a match to TRBD1. Germline CDR1 and CDR2: MNHEY and SMNVEV (reference sequence). Trimming cost V 8 bases and J 1 base; bases outside gene matches: 3. The length of the CDR3 is 13 residues. CDR3 in amino acids: CASLDRENTEAFF. The CDR3 DNA is TGTGCCAGCTTGGACAGGGAGAACACTGAAGCTTTCTTT.

The rearrangement uses TRBV5-1 and TRBJ1-4; 9 bases are shared with TRBD1. The CDR3 is made up of 14 amino acids. The germline CDR1 and CDR2 sequences are SGHRS and YFSETQ. V lost 4 bases to trimming and J lost 6 bases; unmatched junction nucleotides: 4. CDR3 loop: CASSPTGGDEKLFF. In DNA form, the CDR3 reads TGCGCCAGCAGCCCGACAGGGGGGGATGAAAAACTGTTTTTT.

In the case of this clone: Other DNA sequences in this sample translate to the same CDR3. The chain combines TRBV5-1 with TRBJ1-5; TRBD1 aligns across 7 bases. J was trimmed by 2 bases and V by 0 bases; bases with no gene match: 2. This CDR3 has 15 amino acids. Germline V gene data show CDR1 as SGHRS and CDR2 as YFSETQ. The CDR3 DNA is TGCGCCAGCAGCTTGGAGGGGGCCGGCAATCAGCCCCAGCATTTT. Translated, it gives CASSLEGAGNQPQHF.

V usage is TRBV6-5 and J usage is TRBJ1-1, with TRBD1 identical over 7 bases. The CDR3 is 15 residues long. The junction had 10 bases not matched to a gene; V was cut back by 5 bases and J by 4 bases. CDR1 is MNHEY, CDR2 SVGAGI, per germline. The CDR3: CASSSNRGGSTEAFF. The DNA of the CDR3 is TGTGCCAGCAGTAGTAACAGGGGAGGTAGCACTGAAGCTTTCTTT.

V and J are TRBV30 and TRBJ1-5, with TRBD1 matching over 8 bases. Per germline, CDR1 GTSNPN and CDR2 SVGIG (reference sequence). The V segment lost 1 base and the J segment 9 bases; nucleotides outside the gene matches: 8. The CDR3 is made up of 14 amino acids. CDR3 DNA sequence: TGTGCCTGGAGTGCAGGGACAGGCTCAGGGCCCCAGCATTTT. It is translated as CAWSAGTGSGPQHF.

The chain recombines TRBV14 with TRBJ1-1; D is ambiguous. CDR3 length: 19 residues. Germline V gene sequence: CDR1 SGHDN, CDR2 FVKESK. Trimming removed 4 bases at V and 2 bases at J, with 26 bases between. CDR3 region: CASSLGGYRQRILNTEAFF. In nucleotides, the CDR3 is TGTGCCAGCAGCCTAGGTGGGTACCGACAACGGATATTAAACACTGAAGCTTTCTTT.

The chain joins TRBV4-1 to TRBJ2-1; a weak D match, TRBD1 (6 bases). V dropped 0 bases and J dropped 0 bases, with 12 bases sitting between them. This CDR3 is 17 amino acids long. Germline assignment: CDR1 MGHRA and CDR2 YSYEKL. CDR3 sequence reads: CASSQDSTGSSYNEQFF. CDR3 nucleotides: TGCGCCAGCAGCCAAGATTCCACAGGGAGCTCCTACAATGAGCAGTTCTTC.

This clone was counted a few times. The chain uses TRBV10-3 and TRBJ1-2; weak D call: TRBD1 (6 bases). The germline V gene has CDR1 ENHRY and CDR2 SYGVKD. This CDR3 has 11 residues. Trimming removed 8 bases from V and 2 bases from J, with 6 bases in between. This chain's CDR3 is CAIGQNYGYTF. DNA for the CDR3: TGTGCCATCGGACAGAACTATGGCTACACCTTC.

This sequence joins TRBV10-3 and TRBJ1-2; no clear D. The CDR3 covers 18 residues. Germline lookup yields CDR1 ENHRY and CDR2 SYGVKD. Trimming took off 0 bases at V and 8 bases at J, with 25 bases between the two ends. The CDR3 here is CAISESDSGFPHPRGYTF. CDR3 nucleotides: TGTGCCATCAGTGAGTCGGATTCGGGGTTTCCCCATCCCCGGGGCTACACCTTC.